Sequencing of this TCR beta chain was carried out in a study of cytomegalovirus exposure and HLA in healthy donors. Findings and caveats of the study: Across HLA loci, a later analysis found differing TCR association rates, with DRB1 most and HLA-C fewest. Analyses of presence and absence presupposed an approximately uniform sequencing depth across donors.

Regarding this clone: Its matching antigen is unknown.

Germline CDR1 reads SGHRS; CDR2 reads YFSETQ. This CDR3 is 14 amino acids long. Trimming removed 7 bases from V and 5 bases from J, with 13 bases in between. This PCR relied on a set of 60 Vbeta primers and 13 Jbeta primers. Profiling relied on immunoSEQ multiplex PCR, and the TCRdb table lists in-frame clones only, not all of them. The sample yields tens of thousands of clones, of which the top ten take up 8.1%. Although they were nominally healthy when sampled, donors likely had unrecorded immune exposures. The chain employs TRBV5-1 and TRBJ1-6, with D perhaps TRBD1 (6 bases). Specimen: PBMCs. The TCR sequence derives from a male donor in good health and CMV-seronegative. The CDR3 protein is CASQTGSNNSPLHF. The CDR3 DNA reads TGCGCCAGCCAGACAGGCAGTAATAATTCACCCCTCCACTTT.